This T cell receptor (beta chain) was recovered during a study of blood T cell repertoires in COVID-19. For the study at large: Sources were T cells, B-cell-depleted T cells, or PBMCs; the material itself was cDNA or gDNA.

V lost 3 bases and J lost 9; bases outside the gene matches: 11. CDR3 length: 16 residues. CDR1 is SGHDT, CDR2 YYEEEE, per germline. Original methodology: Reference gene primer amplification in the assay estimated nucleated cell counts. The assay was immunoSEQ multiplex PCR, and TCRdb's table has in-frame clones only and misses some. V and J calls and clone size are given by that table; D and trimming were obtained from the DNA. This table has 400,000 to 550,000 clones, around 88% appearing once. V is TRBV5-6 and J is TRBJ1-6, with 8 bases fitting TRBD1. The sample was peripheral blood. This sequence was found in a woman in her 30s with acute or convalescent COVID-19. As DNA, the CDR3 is TGTGCCAGCAGCTCCTTACACAGGGGGTTTGGTTCACCCCTCCACTTT. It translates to CASSSLHRGFGSPLHF.